The text below deals with one T cell receptor (beta chain). As yet, its antigen is unknown. TCRdb processed the RT-PCR reads anew with MiXCR; each CDR3 protein has one entry. This table has a few thousand distinct CDR3 sequences, just over 65% appearing once. This record comes from a study of yellow fever vaccine responses in identical twins. Overall study findings and caveats: Each twin's T cell response to the vaccine was reported to look partly convergent and partly personalized.

This clonotype was obtained from a woman aged 18-29 years who received the yellow fever vaccine. The sample here was T cells from blood (PBMCs), unsorted or a sorted subset (not recorded which), taken before or after yellow fever vaccination (not recorded which).

The CDR3 bases are TGTGCCACCTGCAGGGACGTCAGTGAAAAACTGTTTTTT. This gives the protein CATCRDVSEKLFF. The chain combines TRBV2 with TRBJ1-4; the D gene is possibly TRBD1 (5 bases). Germline CDR1 SNHLY, CDR2 FYNNEI. V shed 10 bases and J shed 7 bases, with 16 bases lying between them. CDR3 length: 13 residues.